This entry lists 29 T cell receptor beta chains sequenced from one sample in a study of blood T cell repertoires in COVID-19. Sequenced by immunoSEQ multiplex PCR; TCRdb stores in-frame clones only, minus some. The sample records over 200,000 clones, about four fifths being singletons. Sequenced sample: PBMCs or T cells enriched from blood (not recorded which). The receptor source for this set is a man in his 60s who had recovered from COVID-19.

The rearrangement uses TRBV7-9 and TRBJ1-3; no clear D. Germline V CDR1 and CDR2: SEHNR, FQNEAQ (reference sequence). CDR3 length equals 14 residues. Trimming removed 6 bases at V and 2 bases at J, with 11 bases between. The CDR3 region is CASRLGSTGNTIYF. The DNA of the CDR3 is TGTGCCAGCAGATTGGGGAGCACTGGAAACACCATATATTTT.

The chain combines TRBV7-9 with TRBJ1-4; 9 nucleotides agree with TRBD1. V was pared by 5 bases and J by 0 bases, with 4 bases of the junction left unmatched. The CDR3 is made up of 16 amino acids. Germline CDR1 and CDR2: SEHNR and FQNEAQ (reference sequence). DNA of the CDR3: TGTGCCAGCAGCCCCGGGACAGGGACAACTAATGAAAAACTGTTTTTT. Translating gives CASSPGTGTTNEKLFF.

CDR3 DNA sequence: TGTGCCAGCAGTGATAGAACAGACATTGAGACCCAGTACTTC. It codes for CASSDRTDIETQYF. V usage is TRBV6-1 and J usage is TRBJ2-5; D remains ambiguous. This CDR3 contains 14 residues. V was shortened by 3 bases and J by 5 bases, with 13 bases between the two germline ends. CDR1 and CDR2 (germline): MNHNS, SASEGT.

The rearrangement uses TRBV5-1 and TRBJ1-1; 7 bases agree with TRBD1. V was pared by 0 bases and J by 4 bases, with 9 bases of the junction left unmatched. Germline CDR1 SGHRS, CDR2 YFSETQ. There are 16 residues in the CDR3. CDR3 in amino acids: CASSLARTGSGTEAFF. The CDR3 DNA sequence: TGCGCCAGCAGCTTGGCCCGGACAGGTTCGGGCACTGAAGCTTTCTTT.

The CDR3 nucleotides are TGTGCCAGCAGACTAGCGGGCTCCTACAATGAGCAGTTCTTC. Translating it yields CASRLAGSYNEQFF. The genes are TRBV7-2 and TRBJ2-1, with 9 bases fitting TRBD2. Germline values: CDR1 SGHTA, CDR2 FQGNSA. The CDR3 contains 14 residues. V dropped 6 bases and J dropped 0; count of bases not matched to a gene: 0.

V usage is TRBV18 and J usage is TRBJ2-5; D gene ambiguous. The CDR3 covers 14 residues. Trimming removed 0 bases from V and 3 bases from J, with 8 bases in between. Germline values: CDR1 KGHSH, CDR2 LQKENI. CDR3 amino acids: CASSPPEQKETQYF. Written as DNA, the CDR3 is TGTGCCAGCTCACCACCGGAACAGAAAGAGACCCAGTACTTC.

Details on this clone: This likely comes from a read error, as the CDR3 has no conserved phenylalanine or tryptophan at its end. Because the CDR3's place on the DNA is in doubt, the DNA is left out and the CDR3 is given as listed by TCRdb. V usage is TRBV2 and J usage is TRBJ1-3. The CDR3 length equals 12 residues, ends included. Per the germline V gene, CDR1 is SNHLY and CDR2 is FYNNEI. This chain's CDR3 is CASTNARRLSGD.

CDR3 sequence: CATSRQGASEKLFF. The CDR3 DNA sequence: TGTGCCACCAGCCGACAGGGGGCGTCGGAAAAACTGTTTTTT. The rearrangement joins TRBV25-1 to TRBJ1-4; 10 positions match TRBD1. Germline CDR1 is MGHDK and CDR2 is SYGVNS. After removal of 10 bases from V and 8 bases from J, the junction contained 10 bases not matched to a gene. The CDR3 has 14 amino acids.

The CDR3 loop reads CASSPYLTEIYNEQFF. For the CDR3, the DNA is TGTGCCAGCTCACCTTACTTGACAGAAATTTACAATGAGCAGTTCTTC. The rearrangement uses TRBV18 and TRBJ2-1; the D gene is possibly TRBD1 (5 bases). Germline assignment: CDR1 KGHSH and CDR2 LQKENI. Trimming removed 3 bases at V and 4 bases at J, with 16 bases between. This CDR3 spans 16 amino acids.

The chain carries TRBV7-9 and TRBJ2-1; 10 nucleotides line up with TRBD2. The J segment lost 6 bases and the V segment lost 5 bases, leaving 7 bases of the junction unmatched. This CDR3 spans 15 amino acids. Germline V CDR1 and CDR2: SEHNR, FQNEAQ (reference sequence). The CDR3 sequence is CASSISGGAANEQFF. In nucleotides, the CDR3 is TGTGCCAGCAGCATCAGCGGGGGGGCCGCCAATGAGCAGTTCTTC.

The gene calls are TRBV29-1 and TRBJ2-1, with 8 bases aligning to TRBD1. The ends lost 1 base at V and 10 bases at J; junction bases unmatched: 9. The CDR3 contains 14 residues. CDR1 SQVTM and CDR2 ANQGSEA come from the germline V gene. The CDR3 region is CSVEGGTGTGEQFF. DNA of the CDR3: TGCAGCGTTGAAGGAGGGACAGGCACCGGGGAGCAGTTCTTC.

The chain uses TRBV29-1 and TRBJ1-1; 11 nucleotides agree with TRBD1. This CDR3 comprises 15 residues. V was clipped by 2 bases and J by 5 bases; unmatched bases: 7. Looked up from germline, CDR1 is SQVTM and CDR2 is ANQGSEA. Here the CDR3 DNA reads TGCAGCGTTGAATATCTGGGGACAGGGGGTACTGAAGCTTTCTTT. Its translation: CSVEYLGTGGTEAFF.

This chain's CDR3 is CAWRTGDEQFF. The CDR3 coding sequence is TGTGCCTGGAGGACAGGGGATGAGCAGTTCTTC. The gene calls are TRBV30 and TRBJ2-1; 8 positions agree with TRBD1. Germline lookup yields CDR1 GTSNPN and CDR2 SVGIG (reference sequence). CDR3 length: 11 residues. V was clipped by 3 bases and J by 8 bases; unmatched bases: 0.

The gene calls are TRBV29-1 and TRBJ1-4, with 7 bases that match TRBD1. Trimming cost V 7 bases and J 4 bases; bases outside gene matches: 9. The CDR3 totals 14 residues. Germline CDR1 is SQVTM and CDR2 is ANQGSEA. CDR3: CSALDRAYNEKLFF. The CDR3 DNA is TGCAGCGCCCTAGACAGGGCCTATAATGAAAAACTGTTTTTT.

CDR3 nucleotide sequence: TGTGCCAGTAGACAGGGACAGGGGAACACTGAAGCTTTCTTT. This translates into CASRQGQGNTEAFF. The genes are TRBV19 and TRBJ1-1; 9 positions match TRBD1. V dropped 6 bases and J dropped 1; count of bases not matched to a gene: 3. Germline V CDR1 and CDR2: LNHDA, SQIVND (reference sequence). The CDR3 spans 14 residues. The variable domain in full, completed from reference TRBV19 and TRBJ1-1, reads DGGITQSPKYLFRKEGQNVTLSCEQNLNHDAMYWYRQDPGQGLRLIYYSQIVNDFQKGDIAEGYSVSREKKESFPLTVTSAQKNPTAFYLCASRQGQGNTEAFFGQGTRLTVV.

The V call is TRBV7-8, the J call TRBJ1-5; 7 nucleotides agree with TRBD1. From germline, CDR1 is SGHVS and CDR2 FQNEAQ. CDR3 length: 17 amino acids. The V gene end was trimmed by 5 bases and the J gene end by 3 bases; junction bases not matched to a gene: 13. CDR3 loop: CASSQRGLGFDNQPQHF. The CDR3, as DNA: TGTGCCAGCAGCCAAAGGGGGCTCGGTTTCGACAATCAGCCCCAGCATTTT.

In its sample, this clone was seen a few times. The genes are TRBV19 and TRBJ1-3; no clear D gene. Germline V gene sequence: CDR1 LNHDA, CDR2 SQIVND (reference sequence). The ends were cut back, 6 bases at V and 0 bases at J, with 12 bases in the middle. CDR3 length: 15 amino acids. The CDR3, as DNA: TGTGCCAGTAGGCCCTCACGGAGCTCTGGAAACACCATATATTTT. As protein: CASRPSRSSGNTIYF.

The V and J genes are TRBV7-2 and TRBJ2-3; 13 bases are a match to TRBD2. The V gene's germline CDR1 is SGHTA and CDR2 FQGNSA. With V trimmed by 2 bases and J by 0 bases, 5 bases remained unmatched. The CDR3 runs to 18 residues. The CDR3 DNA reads TGTGCCAGCAGCTTAACAGGACTAGCGGGAGTTAGCACAGATACGCAGTATTTT. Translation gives CASSLTGLAGVSTDTQYF.

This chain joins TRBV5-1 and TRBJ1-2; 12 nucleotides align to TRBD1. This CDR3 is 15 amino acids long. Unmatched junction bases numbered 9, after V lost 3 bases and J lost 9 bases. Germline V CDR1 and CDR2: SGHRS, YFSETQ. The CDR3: CASSWGGTGGASYTF. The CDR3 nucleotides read TGCGCCAGCAGCTGGGGTGGGACAGGGGGCGCGAGCTACACCTTC. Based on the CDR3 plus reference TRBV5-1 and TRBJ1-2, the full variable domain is KAGVTQTPRYLIKTRGQQVTLSCSPISGHRSVSWYQQTPGQGLQFLFEYFSETQRNKGNFPGRFSGRQFSNSRSEMNVSTLELGDSALYLCASSWGGTGGASYTFGSGTRLTVV.

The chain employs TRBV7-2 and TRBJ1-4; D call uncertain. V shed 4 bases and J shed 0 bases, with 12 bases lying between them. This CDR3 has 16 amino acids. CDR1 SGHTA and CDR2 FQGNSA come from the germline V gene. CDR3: CASSSQSGATNEKLFF. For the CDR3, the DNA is TGTGCCAGCAGCTCCCAAAGCGGGGCAACTAATGAAAAACTGTTTTTT. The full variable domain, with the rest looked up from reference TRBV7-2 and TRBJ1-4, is GAGVSQSPSNKVTEKGKDVELRCDPISGHTALYWYRQSLGQGLEFLIYFQGNSAPDKSGLPSDRFSAERTGGSVSTLTIQRTQQEDSAVYLCASSSQSGATNEKLFFGSGTQLSVL.

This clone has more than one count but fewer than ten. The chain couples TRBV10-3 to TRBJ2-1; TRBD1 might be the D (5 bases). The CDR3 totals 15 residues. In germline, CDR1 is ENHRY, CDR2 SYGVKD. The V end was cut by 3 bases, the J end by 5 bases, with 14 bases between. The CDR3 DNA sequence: TGTGCCATCAGTGACAGGGTGATGGGTGACAATGAGCAGTTCTTC. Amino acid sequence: CAISDRVMGDNEQFF.

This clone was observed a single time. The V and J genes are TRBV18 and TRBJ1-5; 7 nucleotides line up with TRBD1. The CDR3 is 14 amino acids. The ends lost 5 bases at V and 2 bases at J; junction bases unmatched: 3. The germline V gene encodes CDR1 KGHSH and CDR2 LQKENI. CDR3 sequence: CASSTTGGNQPQHF. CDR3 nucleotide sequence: TGTGCCAGCTCAACTACAGGGGGCAATCAGCCCCAGCATTTT.

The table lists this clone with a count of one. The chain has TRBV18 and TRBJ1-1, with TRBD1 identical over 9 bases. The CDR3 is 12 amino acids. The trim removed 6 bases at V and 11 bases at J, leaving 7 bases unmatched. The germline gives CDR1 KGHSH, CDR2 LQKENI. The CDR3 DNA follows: TGTGCCAGCTCCCCGGACAGGGGCGACGCTTTCTTT. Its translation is CASSPDRGDAFF.

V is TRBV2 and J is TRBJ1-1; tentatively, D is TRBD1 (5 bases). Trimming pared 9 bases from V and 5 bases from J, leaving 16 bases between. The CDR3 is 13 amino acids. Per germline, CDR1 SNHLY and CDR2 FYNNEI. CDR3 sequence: CASTAQVATEAFF. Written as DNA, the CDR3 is TGTGCCAGTACCGCACAGGTGGCGACTGAAGCTTTCTTT.

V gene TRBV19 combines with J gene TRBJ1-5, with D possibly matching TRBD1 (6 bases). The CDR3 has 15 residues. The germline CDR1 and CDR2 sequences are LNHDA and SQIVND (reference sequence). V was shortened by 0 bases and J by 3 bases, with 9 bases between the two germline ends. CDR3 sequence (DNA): TGTGCCAGTAGTATAGAACAGGGTTTCAATCAGCCCCAGCATTTT. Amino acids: CASSIEQGFNQPQHF.

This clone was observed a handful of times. The CDR3 region has the DNA TGTGCCACCGGTCGATCTGAAGGGACAGGGGGATACCTTGGGCCGTCTGGAAACACCATATATTTT. Encoded protein: CATGRSEGTGGYLGPSGNTIYF. The V and J genes are TRBV6-6 and TRBJ1-3, with 11 bases that match TRBD1. V lost 10 bases and J lost 1; bases outside the gene matches: 27. This CDR3 comprises 22 residues. Germline V lookup: CDR1 MNHNY, CDR2 SVGAGI (reference sequence).

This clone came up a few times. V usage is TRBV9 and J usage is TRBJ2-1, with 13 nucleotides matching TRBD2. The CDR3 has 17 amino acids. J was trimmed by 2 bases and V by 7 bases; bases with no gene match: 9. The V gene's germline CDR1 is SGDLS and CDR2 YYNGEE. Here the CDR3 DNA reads TGTGCCAGCCGACCCACTAGCGGGGGGGCTGCCTACAATGAGCAGTTCTTC. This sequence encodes CASRPTSGGAAYNEQFF.

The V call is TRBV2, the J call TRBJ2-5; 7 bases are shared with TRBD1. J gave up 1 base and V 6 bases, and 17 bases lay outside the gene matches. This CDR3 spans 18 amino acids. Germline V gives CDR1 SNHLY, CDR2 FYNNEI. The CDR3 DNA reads TGTGCCAGCAGCACCAGTCGTTCACAGGGGACAAGCCAAGAGACCCAGTACTTC. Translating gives CASSTSRSQGTSQETQYF.

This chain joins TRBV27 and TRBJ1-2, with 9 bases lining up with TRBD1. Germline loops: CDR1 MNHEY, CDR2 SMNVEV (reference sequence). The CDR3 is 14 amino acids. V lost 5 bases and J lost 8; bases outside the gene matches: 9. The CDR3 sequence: CASSPWTGAGGYTF. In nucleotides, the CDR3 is TGTGCCAGCAGTCCATGGACAGGGGCGGGAGGCTACACCTTC.